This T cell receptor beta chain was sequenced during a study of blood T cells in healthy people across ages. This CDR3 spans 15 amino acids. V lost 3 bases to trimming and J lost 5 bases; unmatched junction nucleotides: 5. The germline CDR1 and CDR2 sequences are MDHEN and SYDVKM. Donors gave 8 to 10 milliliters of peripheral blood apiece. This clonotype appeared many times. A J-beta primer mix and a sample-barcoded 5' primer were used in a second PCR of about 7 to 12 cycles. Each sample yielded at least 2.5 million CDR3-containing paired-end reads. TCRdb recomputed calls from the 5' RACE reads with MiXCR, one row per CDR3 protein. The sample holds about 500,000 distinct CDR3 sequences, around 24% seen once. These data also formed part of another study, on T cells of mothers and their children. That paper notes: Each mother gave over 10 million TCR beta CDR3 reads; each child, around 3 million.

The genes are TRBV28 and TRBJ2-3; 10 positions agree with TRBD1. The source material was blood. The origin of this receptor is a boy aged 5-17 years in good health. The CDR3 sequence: CASSFRTGGVDTQYF. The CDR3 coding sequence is TGTGCCAGCAGTTTCAGGACAGGGGGGGTAGATACGCAGTATTTT.